The source of this T cell receptor (beta chain) is a study of blood T cell repertoires in COVID-19. The overall study: COVID-19 samples from acute and convalescent phases originated in the United States, Italy and Spain.

CDR3 size: 16 residues. Germline V gene sequence: CDR1 SGHTA, CDR2 FQGNSA. Trimming cost V 0 bases and J 1 base; bases outside gene matches: 3. Authors' data handling: Reference gene primer amplification in the assay estimated nucleated cell counts. The table came from immunoSEQ multiplex PCR; TCRdb's copy has only in-frame clones and leaves some out. The V and J calls and clone size come from that table; D and trimming were worked out from the DNA. This sample has 60,000 to 90,000 clones, with around two thirds found just once. The origin of this receptor is a human donor with acute or convalescent COVID-19. The donor label of this sample is uncertain. V and J are TRBV7-2 and TRBJ2-3, with 8 positions matching TRBD2. Sequences were obtained from peripheral blood. The CDR3 nucleotides are TGTGCCAGCAGCTTAGCGCATAGCGGGGGCACAGATACGCAGTATTTT. Its protein is CASSLAHSGGTDTQYF.